This note documents a single TCR beta chain sequence. Its specificity is not known. It was with 60 Vbeta and 13 Jbeta primers that the PCR ran. The authors' processing: Approximately 87 million unique TCR beta chains, 8.5 million to 14 million shared, were counted in a later analysis. TCRdb's table, derived via immunoSEQ multiplex PCR, lists solely in-frame clones and lacks some. The V and J calls and the clone size are those of that table, but D and trimming were determined from the DNA. The profile covers over 200,000 clones, with about 79% appearing a single time and over 1.5% taken by the ten largest. This sample is drawn from a study of cytomegalovirus exposure and HLA in healthy donors. On the study more broadly: Most genotyped donors, 81% of more than 300, had Caucasian-associated genetic ancestry. Regarding the study as a whole: The investigators catalogued 164 TCR beta chains as cytomegalovirus-associated.

From germline, CDR1 is SGHVS and CDR2 FNYEAQ. The V end was cut by 0 bases, the J end by 4 bases, with 16 bases between. This CDR3 contains 16 residues. Source material: PBMCs. The TCR originated in a male donor in good health and CMV-seronegative. This sequence joins TRBV7-6 and TRBJ2-7; D perhaps matches TRBD1 (6 bases). The CDR3 loop reads CASSLARGGGEYEQYF. In nucleotides, the CDR3 is TGTGCCAGCAGCTTAGCGCGAGGGGGTGGGGAATACGAGCAGTACTTC.